This T cell receptor beta chain derives from a study of graft-versus-host responses after intestinal transplantation. Overall study results and limits: GvH clones occurred in recipient marrow; some first appeared in ileum or blood. Peak circulating GvH clone levels tracked with early post-transplant HvG declines. Allografts from individuals with graft-donor T cell macrochimerism displayed high graft-versus-host to host-versus-graft clonal ratios.

The graft tissue was processed, and this released both intraepithelial and lamina propria lymphocytes. The CDR3 has 17 amino acids. The germline V gene encodes CDR1 ENHRY and CDR2 SYGVKD. Trimming pared 2 bases from V and 4 bases from J, leaving 18 bases between. Data came from immunoSEQ multiplex PCR; TCRdb stores just in-frame clones and leaves some out. The profile covers 29,000 or so clones, with 65% to 80% appearing a single time and roughly 3.2% taken by the ten largest. A word on this clone: Its antigen is unidentified.

The sample in question was ileum tissue, obtained 98 days after intestinal transplantation. The sequence was collected from a human patient who received an intestinal transplant, so some T cells may come from the graft donor. The rearrangement uses TRBV10-3 and TRBJ2-1; D tentatively fits TRBD1 or TRBD2 (6 bases each). Here the CDR3 DNA reads TGTGCCATCAGTGAGCCAATGGGGGGCCGGGCGTACAATGAGCAGTTCTTC. It is translated as CAISEPMGGRAYNEQFF.